This T cell receptor beta chain was identified during a study of cytomegalovirus exposure and HLA in healthy donors. The primer mix had 60 Vbeta and 13 Jbeta primers. This table comes from immunoSEQ multiplex PCR, and its TCRdb copy is limited to in-frame clones, with some not included. There are 110,000 to 150,000 clones in the sample; approximately 70% occur only once, and about 2% lies in the top ten. As for this clone: What it binds is unknown.

Study-wide points: Later on, an analysis found that several of the most significant clusters appeared to be linked to common viral pathogens, which included parvovirus B19.

CDR1 and CDR2 (germline): WNHNN, SYGVQD (reference sequence). The CDR3 contains 14 residues. Trimming left V 7 bases short and J 0 bases short, with 12 bases between. The sequenced material came from PBMCs. The rearrangement links TRBV10-1 to TRBJ2-5, with D perhaps TRBD1 (6 bases). This clonotype was obtained from a woman between 55 and 75 years old in good health and CMV-seropositive. CDR3 coding DNA: TGCGCCAGCAACTTAAACAGGGACCAAGAGACCCAGTACTTC. Its translation: CASNLNRDQETQYF.